A single sample gave rise to the 27 T cell receptor beta chains below, sequenced in a study of T cell responses to AZD1222 COVID-19 vaccine. Assay used: immunoSEQ multiplex PCR; TCRdb lists only in-frame clones, some missing. The table shows approximately 190,000 clones, with 90% to 95% occurring only once. The sequencing here drew on peripheral blood, taken on day 0 of AZD1222 vaccination. The receptors originated from an adult in good health.

This chain joins TRBV2 and TRBJ1-2; D not certain. Per germline, CDR1 SNHLY and CDR2 FYNNEI. The V end was cut by 5 bases, the J end by 8 bases, with 12 bases between. CDR3 length: 12 amino acids. The CDR3 nucleotides read TGTGCCAGCAGTCAAAGCAGGTCGGGCTACACCTTC. As protein: CASSQSRSGYTF. Full variable domain (rest looked up from reference TRBV2 and TRBJ1-2): EPEVTQTPSHQVTQMGQEVILRCVPISNHLYFYWYRQILGQKVEFLVSFYNNEISEKSEIFDDQFSVERPDGSNFTLKIRSTKLEDSAMYFCASSQSRSGYTFGSGTRLTVV.

V and J are TRBV2 and TRBJ2-1; possibly TRBD2 for D (6 bases). CDR1 SNHLY and CDR2 FYNNEI come from the germline V gene. The CDR3 runs 13 residues. The ends were cut back, 6 bases at V and 10 bases at J, with 16 bases in the middle. CDR3 nucleotides: TGTGCCAGCAGCGCCGGGACTGGCATCGAGCAGTTCTTC. Amino acid sequence: CASSAGTGIEQFF.

The gene calls are TRBV9 and TRBJ2-1; no reliable D call. The germline V gene has CDR1 SGDLS and CDR2 YYNGEE. The CDR3 is 14 residues long. V was clipped by 0 bases and J by 4 bases, with 8 bases between them. CDR3 nucleotides: TGTGCCAGCAGCGTAGATGGCGGTTACAATGAGCAGTTCTTC. Translated: CASSVDGGYNEQFF.

This chain joins TRBV30 and TRBJ2-7; 9 positions agree with TRBD2. This CDR3 has 14 residues. V was pared by 0 bases and J by 4 bases, with 4 bases of the junction left unmatched. The V gene's germline CDR1 is GTSNPN and CDR2 SVGIG (reference sequence). This chain's CDR3 is CAWSVASGVYEQYF. CDR3 DNA sequence: TGTGCCTGGAGTGTAGCTAGCGGGGTTTACGAGCAGTACTTC. Based on the CDR3 plus reference TRBV30 and TRBJ2-7, the full variable domain is SQTIHQWPATLVQPVGSPLSLECTVEGTSNPNLYWYRQAAGRGLQLLFYSVGIGQISSEVPQNLSASRPQDRQFILSSKKLLLSDSGFYLCAWSVASGVYEQYFGPGTRLTVT.

This chain connects TRBV5-1 to TRBJ1-1, with D unclear. The CDR3 covers 15 residues. The V end was cut by 0 bases, the J end by 0 bases, with 9 bases between. From germline, CDR1 is SGHRS and CDR2 YFSETQ. The CDR3 region is CASSLGFGLNTEAFF. CDR3 nucleotide sequence: TGCGCCAGCAGCTTGGGCTTTGGGCTGAACACTGAAGCTTTCTTT.

This sequence joins TRBV10-3 and TRBJ1-5; D might be TRBD1 (5 bases). The germline V and J ends were trimmed by 6 bases and 2 bases, with 8 bases remaining between them. The CDR3 runs to 13 residues. The V gene's germline CDR1 is ENHRY and CDR2 SYGVKD. The chain's CDR3 is CAISGHGNQPQHF. The CDR3 DNA reads TGTGCCATCAGCGGACACGGCAATCAGCCCCAGCATTTT.

The chain is built from TRBV7-3 and TRBJ1-6, with D tentatively TRBD1 (5 bases). From germline, CDR1 is SGHTA and CDR2 FQGTGA. The V and J ends lost 5 bases and 10 bases respectively, with 18 bases between them. There are 15 residues in the CDR3. The CDR3: CASSLSGTSQSPLHF. CDR3 DNA: TGTGCCAGCAGCCTTTCCGGGACCAGCCAATCACCCCTCCACTTT.

The chain uses TRBV3-1 (or the pseudogene TRBV3-2) and TRBJ2-3; 7 positions match TRBD1. Germline-derived CDR1 and CDR2 are LGHDT and YNNKEL (reference sequence). V lost 3 bases to trimming and J lost 3 bases; unmatched junction nucleotides: 6. CDR3 length: 15 amino acids. CDR3 region: CASSHDRQGTDTQYF. DNA for the CDR3: TGTGCCAGCAGCCATGATCGACAGGGTACAGATACGCAGTATTTT.

The chain joins TRBV28 to TRBJ1-5, with D tentatively TRBD1 (5 bases). Germline values: CDR1 MDHEN, CDR2 SYDVKM. This CDR3 spans 13 amino acids. V was clipped by 3 bases and J by 4 bases, with 7 bases between them. CDR3 nucleotide sequence: TGTGCCAGCAGTTTCGCAGGGAATCAGCCCCAGCATTTT. This codes for CASSFAGNQPQHF.

The rearrangement uses TRBV21-1 and TRBJ1-6. TRBV21-1 counts as a pseudogene. CDR3 length: 14 amino acids. CDR3 protein: CASSHTRGISPLHF. CDR3 coding DNA: TGTGCCAGCAGCCACACACGCGGCATTTCACCCCTCCACTTT.

This sequence joins TRBV4-1 and TRBJ1-3, with D hard to call. The V end lost 2 bases, the J end lost 0 bases, and 5 bases lay between the germline ends. CDR1 MGHRA and CDR2 YSYEKL come from the germline V gene. The CDR3 is 14 residues long. CDR3 DNA: TGCGCCAGCAGCCAACAGAGCTCTGGAAACACCATATATTTT. Protein: CASSQQSSGNTIYF.

This sequence joins TRBV6-5 and TRBJ2-1, with 8 positions matching TRBD2. V lost 6 bases to trimming and J lost 4 bases; unmatched junction nucleotides: 5. The CDR3 totals 14 residues. Germline loops: CDR1 MNHEY, CDR2 SVGAGI. The CDR3: CASSQTGGYNEQFF. DNA of the CDR3: TGTGCCAGCAGCCAAACGGGAGGGTACAATGAGCAGTTCTTC.

There are a few counts of this clone. This sequence joins TRBV18 and TRBJ1-3, with no clear D. The CDR3 totals 16 residues. Germline CDR1 KGHSH, CDR2 LQKENI. The ends were cut back, 3 bases at V and 0 bases at J, with 12 bases in the middle. The chain's CDR3 is CASSPSAGNSGNTIYF. Written as DNA, the CDR3 is TGTGCCAGCTCACCGTCGGCGGGAAACTCTGGAAACACCATATATTTT.

The CDR3 spells CASSGLLAGGPHEQYF. The CDR3 region has the DNA TGTGCCAGCAGCGGACTACTAGCGGGAGGGCCCCACGAGCAGTACTTC. The gene calls are TRBV5-6 and TRBJ2-7; 13 positions match TRBD2. The length of the CDR3 is 16 residues. Germline V gene sequence: CDR1 SGHDT, CDR2 YYEEEE. V gave up 4 bases and J gave up 5 bases; unmatched junction bases: 9. The full variable domain, rest sourced from reference TRBV5-6 and TRBJ2-7, is DAGVTQSPTHLIKTRGQQVTLRCSPKSGHDTVSWYQQALGQGPQFIFQYYEEEERQRGNFPDRFSGHQFPNYSSELNVNALLLGDSALYLCASSGLLAGGPHEQYFGPGTRLTVT.

CDR3 sequence: CASSPNRVFGYTF. As DNA, the CDR3 is TGTGCCAGCAGTCCCAACAGGGTTTTTGGCTACACCTTC. This chain uses TRBV28 with TRBJ1-2; possibly TRBD1 for D (6 bases). The V and J ends lost 5 bases and 7 bases respectively, with 14 bases between them. From germline, CDR1 is MDHEN and CDR2 SYDVKM. The CDR3 spans 13 residues.

In its sample, this clone was seen once. The chain has TRBV7-2 and TRBJ2-1, with D uncertain. Germline loops: CDR1 SGHTA, CDR2 FQGNSA. V was trimmed by 1 base and J by 0 bases, leaving 13 bases between them. The CDR3 spans 17 residues. CDR3 DNA sequence: TGTGCCAGCAGCTTAGGGGCAGCCATGAGCTCCTACAATGAGCAGTTCTTC. Its translation is CASSLGAAMSSYNEQFF.

CDR3 loop: CASSLVGTGGIYEQYF. DNA for the CDR3: TGTGCCAGCAGCTTGGTTGGGACAGGGGGGATATACGAGCAGTACTTC. The V gene is TRBV5-5, the J gene TRBJ2-7, with 11 bases that match TRBD1. The CDR3 is 16 amino acids. The V gene's germline CDR1 is SGHKS and CDR2 YYEKEE (reference sequence). V trimming: 0 bases; J trimming: 4 bases; junction bases outside the gene matches: 6.

This chain links TRBV29-1 with TRBJ2-1, with D hard to call. Germline V gene data show CDR1 as SQVTM and CDR2 as ANQGSEA. V was shortened by 3 bases and J by 4 bases, with 13 bases between the two germline ends. The CDR3 has 14 residues. Here the CDR3 reads CSVDASALYNEQFF. In nucleotides, the CDR3 is TGCAGCGTTGACGCTAGTGCCCTATACAATGAGCAGTTCTTC.

V is TRBV5-1 and J is TRBJ2-2; TRBD2 agrees at 10 bases. V lost 0 bases to trimming and J lost 7 bases; unmatched junction nucleotides: 6. In germline, CDR1 is SGHRS, CDR2 YFSETQ. The CDR3 sequence is 16 residues long. This chain's CDR3 is CASSLALAGGIGELFF. For the CDR3, the DNA is TGCGCCAGCAGCTTGGCCTTAGCGGGAGGAATCGGGGAGCTGTTTTTT.

This rearrangement joins TRBV19 to TRBJ1-1; weak D call: TRBD1 (6 bases). Trimming cost V 3 bases and J 8 bases, with 10 bases left between them. Germline V gene data show CDR1 as LNHDA and CDR2 as SQIVND (reference sequence). The length of the CDR3 is 12 residues. CDR3 bases: TGTGCCAGTAGTATTGGCCAGGGGGAAGCTTTCTTT. Translation: CASSIGQGEAFF.

A note on this clone: Other DNA sequences in the sample encode the same CDR3. V gene TRBV12-5 combines with J gene TRBJ1-1, with TRBD1 as a possible D gene (5 bases). Germline V gene sequence: CDR1 LGHNT, CDR2 FRNRAP. The ends were cut back, 5 bases at V and 2 bases at J, with 9 bases in the middle. This CDR3 comprises 13 residues. CDR3 region: CASGPDRNTEAFF. The CDR3 DNA reads as TGTGCTAGTGGTCCCGACAGAAACACTGAAGCTTTCTTT.

The rearrangement joins TRBV5-6 to TRBJ2-7; TRBD2 aligns across 9 bases. Per the germline V gene, CDR1 is SGHDT and CDR2 is YYEEEE. The junction had 4 bases not matched to a gene; V was cut back by 2 bases and J by 4 bases. The CDR3 sequence is 14 residues long. The CDR3 is CASSFSGRWYEQYF. CDR3 nucleotides: TGTGCCAGCAGCTTTAGCGGGAGATGGTACGAGCAGTACTTC.

The chain uses TRBV30 and TRBJ2-7; perhaps TRBD2 as D (5 bases). The CDR3 runs 15 residues. V was clipped by 2 bases and J by 7 bases, with 21 bases between them. Germline V CDR1 and CDR2: GTSNPN, SVGIG (reference sequence). CDR3 loop: CAWSIRAQRLREQYF. In DNA, the CDR3 is TGTGCCTGGAGTATACGGGCCCAGCGGCTTAGAGAGCAGTACTTC.

The CDR3 reads CASRLAGVLEHEQYF. The CDR3 region has the DNA TGTGCCAGCAGACTAGCGGGAGTCCTTGAGCACGAGCAGTACTTC. The chain links TRBV27 to TRBJ2-7; 11 nucleotides match TRBD2. Germline V gene sequence: CDR1 MNHEY, CDR2 SMNVEV (reference sequence). This CDR3 has 15 amino acids. Trimming took 6 bases from V and 5 from J; bases not matched to a gene: 9.

The chain recombines TRBV3-1 (or the pseudogene TRBV3-2) with TRBJ1-4; D possibly corresponds to TRBD1 (6 bases). V lost 1 base to trimming and J lost 6 bases, with 6 bases between them. Per the germline V gene, CDR1 is LGHDT and CDR2 is YNNKEL (reference sequence). CDR3 length: 13 amino acids. CDR3 amino acids: CASSQGTDEKLFF. The CDR3 nucleotides read TGTGCCAGCAGCCAAGGGACAGATGAAAAACTGTTTTTT.

J is TRBJ1-5 and V is TRBV27, with TRBD1 identical over 7 bases. CDR1 MNHEY and CDR2 SMNVEV come from the germline V gene (reference sequence). Germline trimming cut 6 bases from V and 2 bases from J; bases unmatched to any gene: 10. The length of the CDR3 is 16 residues. CDR3 protein: CASRGLRTGGNQPQHF. The CDR3 bases are TGTGCCAGCAGAGGGCTTCGGACAGGAGGCAATCAGCCCCAGCATTTT.

The rearrangement joins TRBV5-4 to TRBJ2-2, with unresolved D. Trimming removed 7 bases at V and 6 bases at J, with 16 bases between. This CDR3 comprises 14 residues. Germline loops: CDR1 SGHNT, CDR2 YYREEE (reference sequence). CDR3 coding DNA: TGTGCCAGCGGGAAATCGAGTGGGGCCGGGGAGCTGTTTTTT. This sequence encodes CASGKSSGAGELFF.